A single sample is the source of the 21 T cell receptor beta chains below, sequenced in a study of cytomegalovirus exposure and HLA in healthy donors. The PCR was carried out with 60 Vbeta primers and 13 Jbeta primers. Only in-frame clones appear in the TCRdb table, and some are missing; sequencing was by immunoSEQ multiplex PCR. Here the sample spans about 110,000 clones, roughly 80% being singletons. The sample comprised PBMCs. The source of these receptors is a man aged 30 to 39 in good health and CMV-seropositive.

For the CDR3, the DNA is TGCGCCAGCAGCACGGACAGGGGGCCTTTACCCCTCCACTTT. Its translation: CASSTDRGPLPLHF. This sequence joins TRBV5-1 and TRBJ1-6; 11 positions agree with TRBD1. V shed 4 bases and J 12 bases; nucleotides not matched to a gene: 6. CDR3 length equals 14 residues. Germline values: CDR1 SGHRS, CDR2 YFSETQ. Using reference TRBV5-1 and TRBJ1-6 for the parts outside the CDR3, the full variable domain is KAGVTQTPRYLIKTRGQQVTLSCSPISGHRSVSWYQQTPGQGLQFLFEYFSETQRNKGNFPGRFSGRQFSNSRSEMNVSTLELGDSALYLCASSTDRGPLPLHFGNGTRLTVT.

J is TRBJ1-5 and V is TRBV30; TRBD1 might be the D (6 bases). Germline loops: CDR1 GTSNPN, CDR2 SVGIG (reference sequence). This CDR3 region has 13 residues. V dropped 0 bases and J dropped 7 bases, with 10 bases sitting between them. In DNA, the CDR3 is TGTGCCTGGAGTGTCAGGGACACCCAGCCCCAGCATTTT. Protein sequence: CAWSVRDTQPQHF.

The chain joins TRBV28 to TRBJ2-1; tentative D call: TRBD2 (6 bases). The ends were cut back, 4 bases at V and 0 bases at J, with 13 bases in the middle. Germline CDR1 is MDHEN and CDR2 is SYDVKM. CDR3 length: 16 residues. The CDR3 DNA follows: TGTGCCAGCAGTTCCTCAGCGGGTAGCTCCTACAATGAGCAGTTCTTC. Its translation: CASSSSAGSSYNEQFF.

The chain couples TRBV19 to TRBJ1-6, with a tentative D call TRBD1 (5 bases). CDR1 is LNHDA and CDR2 is SQIVND in the germline V gene (reference sequence). Trimming pared 4 bases from V and 8 bases from J, leaving 12 bases between. This CDR3 comprises 14 residues. CDR3 DNA: TGTGCCAGTAGTACCTCGGGGGGAGATTCACCCCTCCACTTT. It codes for CASSTSGGDSPLHF.

This chain joins TRBV27 and TRBJ1-5; D remains ambiguous. CDR1 and CDR2 from the germline V gene are MNHEY and SMNVEV (reference sequence). CDR3 size: 16 residues. V was cut by 1 base and J by 4 bases, with 14 bases left in between. CDR3 nucleotides: TGTGCCAGCAGTTTATGGTCCGGGCGAGGGAATCAGCCCCAGCATTTT. Its translation: CASSLWSGRGNQPQHF.

The gene calls are TRBV5-1 and TRBJ2-5; D gene unclear. The germline CDR1 and CDR2 sequences are SGHRS and YFSETQ. The CDR3 has 15 residues. Trimming pared 2 bases from V and 3 bases from J, leaving 14 bases between. CDR3 DNA sequence: TGCGCCAGCAGCTTTAATCCCCTAGTGAAAGAGACCCAGTACTTC. It specifies CASSFNPLVKETQYF.

The CDR3 reads CASSLARGLADTQYF. The DNA of the CDR3 is TGTGCCAGCAGCTTGGCCCGGGGTTTGGCAGATACGCAGTATTTT. The rearrangement links TRBV5-4 to TRBJ2-3, with D possibly being TRBD2 (5 bases). The ends were cut back, 0 bases at V and 4 bases at J, with 12 bases in the middle. The CDR3 totals 15 residues. Germline lookup yields CDR1 SGHNT and CDR2 YYREEE (reference sequence).

The rearrangement links TRBV6-5 to TRBJ2-7; 11 bases align to TRBD2. The CDR3 runs 15 residues. In germline, CDR1 is MNHEY, CDR2 SVGAGI. V lost 6 bases, J lost 2 bases, and 6 bases stayed unmatched. This CDR3 is CASSRLSGGAYEQYF. The CDR3 DNA reads TGTGCCAGCAGCCGACTTAGCGGGGGGGCCTACGAGCAGTACTTC.

This clone has a handful of counts. V gene TRBV7-9 combines with J gene TRBJ1-1; possible D gene TRBD1, 5 bases. The V and J ends lost 3 bases and 4 bases respectively, with 15 bases between them. The CDR3 consists of 15 residues. CDR1 and CDR2 (germline): SEHNR, FQNEAQ (reference sequence). The CDR3, as DNA: TGTGCCAGCAGCTTCGGGGGAGGGCAGGCCACTGAAGCTTTCTTT. Its protein product is CASSFGGGQATEAFF.

This clone was seen once. V gene TRBV5-6 combines with J gene TRBJ2-1; weak D call: TRBD2 (6 bases). Germline CDR1 SGHDT, CDR2 YYEEEE. V gave up 10 bases and J gave up 9 bases, with 23 bases separating them. There are 14 residues in the CDR3. As DNA, the CDR3 is TGTGCCGGGAATGGGGGGAACGACGGGAGTGAGCAGTTCTTC. Residues: CAGNGGNDGSEQFF.

This chain links TRBV19 with TRBJ1-5, with D unresolved. CDR1 is LNHDA and CDR2 is SQIVND in the germline V gene (reference sequence). The CDR3 is made up of 13 amino acids. Trimming left V 8 bases short and J 1 base short, with 9 bases between. The CDR3 protein is CASGWRSNQPQHF. DNA of the CDR3: TGTGCCAGTGGTTGGAGGAGCAATCAGCCCCAGCATTTT.

This clone was seen just once. This rearrangement joins TRBV7-2 to TRBJ2-5; weak D call: TRBD2 (7 bases). V lost 2 bases, J lost 11 bases, and 21 bases lay in between. The CDR3 is made up of 15 amino acids. Germline V gene sequence: CDR1 SGHTA, CDR2 FQGNSA. CDR3 sequence: CASSLRRGGGRSQYF. The CDR3 DNA reads as TGTGCCAGCAGCTTACGTAGAGGGGGGGGCCGTTCTCAGTACTTC.

This clone is a singleton in its sample. J is TRBJ1-2 and V is TRBV5-1; 9 bases map to TRBD1. Trimming at V came to 2 bases and at J to 3 bases, leaving 5 bases not matched to a gene. In germline, CDR1 is SGHRS, CDR2 YFSETQ. There are 15 residues in the CDR3. In DNA, the CDR3 is TGCGCCAGCAGCTTCGGGGACAGGGATGACTATGGCTACACCTTC. Its translation is CASSFGDRDDYGYTF. Complete variable domain (other parts from reference TRBV5-1 and TRBJ1-2): KAGVTQTPRYLIKTRGQQVTLSCSPISGHRSVSWYQQTPGQGLQFLFEYFSETQRNKGNFPGRFSGRQFSNSRSEMNVSTLELGDSALYLCASSFGDRDDYGYTFGSGTRLTVV.

This clone showed up just a few times. CDR3 sequence: CASSAHSTGNEQFF. The CDR3 DNA reads TGTGCCAGCAGTGCCCACTCTACCGGGAATGAGCAGTTCTTC. The chain couples TRBV28 to TRBJ2-1; no definite D call. Per the germline V gene, CDR1 is MDHEN and CDR2 is SYDVKM. Deletions cut 5 bases from V and 7 bases from J, with 15 bases between. The CDR3 covers 14 residues.

CDR3 in amino acids: CASSTDREVGGYTF. Written as DNA, the CDR3 is TGTGCCAGCAGCACCGACAGGGAGGTTGGTGGCTACACCTTC. This sequence joins TRBV7-3 and TRBJ1-2; 7 bases agree with TRBD1. The CDR3 consists of 14 residues. Germline V gene data show CDR1 as SGHTA and CDR2 as FQGTGA. After removal of 5 bases from V and 7 bases from J, the junction contained 10 bases not matched to a gene.

The chain has TRBV27 and TRBJ2-1, with 8 positions matching TRBD2. Germline-derived CDR1 and CDR2 are MNHEY and SMNVEV (reference sequence). The CDR3 totals 15 residues. The V gene end was trimmed by 3 bases and the J gene end by 8 bases; junction bases not matched to a gene: 9. Here the CDR3 reads CASSFRLAGWDEQFF. The CDR3 DNA is TGTGCCAGCAGTTTCCGGCTAGCGGGTTGGGATGAGCAGTTCTTC.

V is TRBV28 and J is TRBJ2-1, with D perhaps matching TRBD1 (5 bases). Germline CDR1 and CDR2: MDHEN and SYDVKM. The CDR3 extends over 13 amino acids. The germline V and J ends were trimmed by 0 bases and 11 bases, with 11 bases remaining between them. The CDR3 DNA follows: TGTGCCAGCAGTTTATGGGATCGACAGCAGCAGTTCTTC. It yields the protein CASSLWDRQQQFF.

This chain uses TRBV5-1 with TRBJ2-2; 10 nucleotides line up with TRBD1. Per the germline V gene, CDR1 is SGHRS and CDR2 is YFSETQ. Trimming removed 3 bases from V and 5 bases from J; junction bases left unmatched: 7. The CDR3 covers 16 residues. The chain's CDR3 is CASSSEWDRGTGELFF. CDR3 nucleotides: TGCGCCAGCAGCTCGGAATGGGACAGGGGTACCGGGGAGCTGTTTTTT.

V is TRBV9 and J is TRBJ2-5; 9 bases fit TRBD2. V lost 0 bases, J lost 4 bases, and 7 bases stayed unmatched. From germline, CDR1 is SGDLS and CDR2 YYNGEE. CDR3 size: 16 residues. Here the CDR3 reads CASSVGVAGALETQYF. Here the CDR3 DNA reads TGTGCCAGCAGCGTAGGGGTAGCGGGGGCTTTAGAGACCCAGTACTTC.

J is TRBJ2-1 and V is TRBV30, with a possible D match to TRBD2 (6 bases). The V end was cut by 1 base, the J end by 2 bases, with 9 bases between. Per germline, CDR1 GTSNPN and CDR2 SVGIG (reference sequence). The CDR3 extends over 14 amino acids. The CDR3 bases are TGTGCCTGGAGTGCGGGACTTCCCTACAATGAGCAGTTCTTC. This gives the protein CAWSAGLPYNEQFF.

The gene calls are TRBV7-3 and TRBJ2-2; possibly TRBD1 for D (6 bases). Between the trimmed V and J ends, which lost 4 bases and 7 bases, there was a span of 10 bases. Germline CDR1 is SGHTA and CDR2 is FQGTGA. This CDR3 is 13 amino acids long. Written as DNA, the CDR3 is TGTGCCAGCAGCTCCGTGACAGGCGGGGAGCTGTTTTTT. Protein: CASSSVTGGELFF.